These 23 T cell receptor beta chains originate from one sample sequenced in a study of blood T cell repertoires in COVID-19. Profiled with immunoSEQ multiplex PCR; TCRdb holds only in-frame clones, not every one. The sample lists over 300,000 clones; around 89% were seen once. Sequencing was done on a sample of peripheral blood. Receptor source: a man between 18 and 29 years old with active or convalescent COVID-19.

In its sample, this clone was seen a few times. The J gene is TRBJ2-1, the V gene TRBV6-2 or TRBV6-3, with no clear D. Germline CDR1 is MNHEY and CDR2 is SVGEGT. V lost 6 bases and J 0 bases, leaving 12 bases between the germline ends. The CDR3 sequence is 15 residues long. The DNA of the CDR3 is TGTGCCAGCAGCCTTATGACTTTCTCCTACAATGAGCAGTTCTTC. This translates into CASSLMTFSYNEQFF.

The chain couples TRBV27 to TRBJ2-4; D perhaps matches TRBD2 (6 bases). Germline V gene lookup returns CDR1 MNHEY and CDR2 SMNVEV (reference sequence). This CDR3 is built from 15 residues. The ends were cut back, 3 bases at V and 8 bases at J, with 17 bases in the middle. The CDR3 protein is CASSLSPRGTDIQYF. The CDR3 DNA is TGTGCCAGCAGTTTGTCCCCCCGGGGGACGGACATTCAGTACTTC.

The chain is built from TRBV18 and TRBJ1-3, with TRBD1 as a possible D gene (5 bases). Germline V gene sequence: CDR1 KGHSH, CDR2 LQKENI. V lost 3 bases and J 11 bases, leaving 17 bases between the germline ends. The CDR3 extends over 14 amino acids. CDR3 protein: CASSPGHSTAPIYF. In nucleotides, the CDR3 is TGTGCCAGCTCACCGGGGCACTCTACGGCCCCCATATATTTT.

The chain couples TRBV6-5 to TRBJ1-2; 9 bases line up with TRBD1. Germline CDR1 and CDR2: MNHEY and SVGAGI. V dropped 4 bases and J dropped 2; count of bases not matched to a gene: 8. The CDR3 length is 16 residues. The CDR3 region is CASSSTQGTGNYGYTF. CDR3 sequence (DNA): TGTGCCAGCAGTTCAACTCAGGGGACAGGGAACTATGGCTACACCTTC.

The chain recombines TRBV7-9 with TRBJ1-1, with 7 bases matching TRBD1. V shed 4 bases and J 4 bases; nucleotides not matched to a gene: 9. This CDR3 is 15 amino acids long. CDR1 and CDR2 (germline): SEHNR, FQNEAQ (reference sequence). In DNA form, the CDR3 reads TGTGCCAGCAGCTCTAAGGGGGCCTGGGTCACTGAAGCTTTCTTT. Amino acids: CASSSKGAWVTEAFF.

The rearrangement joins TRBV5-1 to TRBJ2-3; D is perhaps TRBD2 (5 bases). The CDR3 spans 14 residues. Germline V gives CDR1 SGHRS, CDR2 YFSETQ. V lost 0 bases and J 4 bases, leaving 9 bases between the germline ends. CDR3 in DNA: TGCGCCAGCAGCTTGGCCGACGGGGCAGATACGCAGTATTTT. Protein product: CASSLADGADTQYF.

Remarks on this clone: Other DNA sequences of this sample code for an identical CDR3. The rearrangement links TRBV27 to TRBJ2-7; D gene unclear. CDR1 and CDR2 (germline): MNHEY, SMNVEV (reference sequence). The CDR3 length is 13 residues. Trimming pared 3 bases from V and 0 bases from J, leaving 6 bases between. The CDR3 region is CASSLAVSYEQYF. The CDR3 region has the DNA TGTGCCAGCAGTTTGGCAGTCTCCTACGAGCAGTACTTC.

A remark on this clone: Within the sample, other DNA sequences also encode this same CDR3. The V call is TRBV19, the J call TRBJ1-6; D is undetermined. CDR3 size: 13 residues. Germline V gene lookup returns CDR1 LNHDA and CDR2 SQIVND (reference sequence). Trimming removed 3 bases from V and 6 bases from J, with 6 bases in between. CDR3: CASSIGGNSPLHF. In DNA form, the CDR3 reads TGTGCCAGTAGTATTGGCGGTAATTCACCCCTCCACTTT.

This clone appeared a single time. CDR3 region: CASSSQSKGAGELFF. The CDR3 region has the DNA TGCGCCAGCAGCAGTCAGAGCAAGGGGGCCGGGGAGCTGTTTTTT. The chain carries TRBV4-3 and TRBJ2-2; tentative D call: TRBD1 (6 bases). V was cut by 5 bases and J by 6 bases, with 16 bases left in between. Looked up from germline, CDR1 is LGHNA and CDR2 is YSLEER. This CDR3 contains 15 residues.

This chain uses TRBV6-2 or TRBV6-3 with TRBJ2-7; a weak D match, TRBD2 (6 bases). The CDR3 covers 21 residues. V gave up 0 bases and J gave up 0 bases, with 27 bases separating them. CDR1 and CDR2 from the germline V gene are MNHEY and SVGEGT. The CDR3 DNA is TGTGCCAGCAGTTACTCATTGGACCCTGTGGGAGGTTATCGCGCCTCCTACGAGCAGTACTTC. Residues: CASSYSLDPVGGYRASYEQYF.

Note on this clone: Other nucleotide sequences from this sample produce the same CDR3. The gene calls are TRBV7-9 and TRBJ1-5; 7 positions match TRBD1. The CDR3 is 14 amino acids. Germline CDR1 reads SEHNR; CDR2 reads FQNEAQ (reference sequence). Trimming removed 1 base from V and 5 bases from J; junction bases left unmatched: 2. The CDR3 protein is CASSLDRGDQPQHF. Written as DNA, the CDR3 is TGTGCCAGCAGCTTAGACAGGGGAGATCAGCCCCAGCATTTT.

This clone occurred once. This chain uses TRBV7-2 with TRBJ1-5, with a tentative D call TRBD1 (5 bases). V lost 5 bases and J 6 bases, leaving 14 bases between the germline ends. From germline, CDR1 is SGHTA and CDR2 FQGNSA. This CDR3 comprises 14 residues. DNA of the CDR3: TGTGCCAGCAGCGCCGACAGTTCCTTTCAGCCCCAGCATTTT. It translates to CASSADSSFQPQHF.

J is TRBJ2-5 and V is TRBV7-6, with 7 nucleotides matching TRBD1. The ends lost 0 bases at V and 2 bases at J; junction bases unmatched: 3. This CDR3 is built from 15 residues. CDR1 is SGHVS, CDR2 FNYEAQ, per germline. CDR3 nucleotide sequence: TGTGCCAGCAGCTTAGCGGGACAGACTCAAGAGACCCAGTACTTC. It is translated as CASSLAGQTQETQYF.

DNA for the CDR3: TGTGCCAGCAGCTCAGGGACAGGGGGCGCGCAGACCCAGTACTTC. This gives the protein CASSSGTGGAQTQYF. The rearrangement uses TRBV7-9 and TRBJ2-5; 12 positions match TRBD1. Germline lookup yields CDR1 SEHNR and CDR2 FQNEAQ (reference sequence). Trimming at V came to 4 bases and at J to 6 bases, leaving 6 bases not matched to a gene. This CDR3 contains 15 residues. Full variable domain (missing parts from reference TRBV7-9 and TRBJ2-5): DTGVSQNPRHKITKRGQNVTFRCDPISEHNRLYWYRQTLGQGPEFLTYFQNEAQLEKSRLLSDRFSAERPKGSFSTLEIQRTEQGDSAMYLCASSSGTGGAQTQYFGPGTRLLVL.

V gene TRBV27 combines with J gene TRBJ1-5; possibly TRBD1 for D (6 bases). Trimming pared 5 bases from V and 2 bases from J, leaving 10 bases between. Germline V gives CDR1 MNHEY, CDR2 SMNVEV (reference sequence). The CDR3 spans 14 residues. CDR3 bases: TGTGCCAGCAGTCACAGGGTGGGCAATCAGCCCCAGCATTTT. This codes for CASSHRVGNQPQHF.

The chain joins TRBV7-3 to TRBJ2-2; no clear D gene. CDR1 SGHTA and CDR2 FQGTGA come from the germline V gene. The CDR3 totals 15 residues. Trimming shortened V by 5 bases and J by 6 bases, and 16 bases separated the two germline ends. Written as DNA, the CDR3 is TGTGCCAGCAGCCCACTCCAGGTCCCCGCCGGGGAGCTGTTTTTT. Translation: CASSPLQVPAGELFF.

This CDR3 reads CASSRRGADNYGYTF. CDR3 DNA sequence: TGTGCCAGCAGCCGCCGGGGAGCCGATAACTATGGCTACACCTTC. V is TRBV5-6 and J is TRBJ1-2; the D is unclear. Germline V gives CDR1 SGHDT, CDR2 YYEEEE. V shed 4 bases and J shed 1 base, with 14 bases lying between them. The CDR3 sequence is 15 residues long.

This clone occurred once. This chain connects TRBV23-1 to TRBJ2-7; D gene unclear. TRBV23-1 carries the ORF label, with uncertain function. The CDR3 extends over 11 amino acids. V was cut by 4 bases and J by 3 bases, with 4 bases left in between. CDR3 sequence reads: CASSPRYEQYF. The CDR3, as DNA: TGCGCCAGCAGTCCCCGCTACGAGCAGTACTTC.

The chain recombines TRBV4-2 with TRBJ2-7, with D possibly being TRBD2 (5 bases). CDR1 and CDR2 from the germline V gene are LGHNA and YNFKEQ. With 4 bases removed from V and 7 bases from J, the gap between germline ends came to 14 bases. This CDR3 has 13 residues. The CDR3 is CASSPGVTGEQYF. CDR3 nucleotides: TGTGCCAGCAGCCCTGGAGTGACGGGGGAGCAGTACTTC.

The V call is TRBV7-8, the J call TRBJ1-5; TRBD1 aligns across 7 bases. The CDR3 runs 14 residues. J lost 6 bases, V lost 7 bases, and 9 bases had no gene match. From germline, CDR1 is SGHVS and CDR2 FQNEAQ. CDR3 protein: CASTPGGLGQPQHF. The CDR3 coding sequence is TGTGCCAGCACACCAGGGGGGCTCGGTCAGCCCCAGCATTTT. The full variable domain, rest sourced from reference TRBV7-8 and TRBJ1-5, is GAGVSQSPRYKVAKRGQDVALRCDPISGHVSLFWYQQALGQGPEFLTYFQNEAQLDKSGLPSDRFFAERPEGSVSTLKIQRTQQEDSAVYLCASTPGGLGQPQHFGDGTRLSIL.

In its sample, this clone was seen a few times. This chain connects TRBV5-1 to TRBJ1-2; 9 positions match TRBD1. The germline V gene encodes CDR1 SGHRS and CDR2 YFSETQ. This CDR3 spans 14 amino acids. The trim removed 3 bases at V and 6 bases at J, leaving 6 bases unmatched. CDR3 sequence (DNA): TGCGCCAGCAGCTGGGGACAGGGCTCGGATGGCTACACCTTC. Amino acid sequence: CASSWGQGSDGYTF. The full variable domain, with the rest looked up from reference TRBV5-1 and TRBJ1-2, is KAGVTQTPRYLIKTRGQQVTLSCSPISGHRSVSWYQQTPGQGLQFLFEYFSETQRNKGNFPGRFSGRQFSNSRSEMNVSTLELGDSALYLCASSWGQGSDGYTFGSGTRLTVV.

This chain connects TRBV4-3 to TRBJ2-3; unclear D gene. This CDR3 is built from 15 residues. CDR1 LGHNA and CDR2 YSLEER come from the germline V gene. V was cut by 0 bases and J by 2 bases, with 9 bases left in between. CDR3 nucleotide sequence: TGCGCCAGCAGCCAAGATTGGCTTACCACAGATACGCAGTATTTT. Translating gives CASSQDWLTTDTQYF.

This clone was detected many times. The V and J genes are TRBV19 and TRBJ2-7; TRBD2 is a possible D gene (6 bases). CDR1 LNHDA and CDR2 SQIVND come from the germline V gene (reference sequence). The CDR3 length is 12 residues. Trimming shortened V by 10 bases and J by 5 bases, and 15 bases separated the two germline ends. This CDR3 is CATSDRTNEQYF. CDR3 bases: TGTGCCACCTCGGACCGGACTAACGAGCAGTACTTC.